What follows are 27 T cell receptor beta chains derived from one specimen sequenced in a study of identical twins. TCRdb reanalysed the 5' RACE reads using MiXCR and keeps one entry per CDR3 protein. This table has 700,000 or so distinct CDR3 sequences, 8.5% to 9.5% appearing once. This sample also appeared in a second study, on yellow fever vaccine responses in identical twins.

Sequencing was done on a sample of PBMCs. Receptor source: a woman aged 18-29 years in good health.

This clonotype was picked up many times. The CDR3 nucleotides read TGTGCCAGCTCACCGGGACAGAACACCGGGGAGCTGTTTTTT. Encoded protein: CASSPGQNTGELFF. The chain joins TRBV18 to TRBJ2-2, with D possibly TRBD1 on 6 matching bases. Germline V gene data show CDR1 as KGHSH and CDR2 as LQKENI. V was clipped by 3 bases and J by 1 base, with 6 bases between them. This CDR3 contains 14 residues.

This clonotype has only a few counts. The J gene is TRBJ2-1, the V gene TRBV7-2, with D tentatively TRBD2 (5 bases). With 4 bases removed from V and 5 bases from J, the gap between germline ends came to 12 bases. The CDR3 is made up of 14 amino acids. Germline assignment: CDR1 SGHTA and CDR2 FQGNSA. Here the CDR3 reads CASSWTGVNNEQFF. The CDR3 DNA reads TGTGCCAGCAGCTGGACCGGGGTAAACAATGAGCAGTTCTTC.

This clonotype was counted many times. The chain has TRBV12-3 or TRBV12-4 and TRBJ2-1; D possibly corresponds to TRBD2 (6 bases). The CDR3 loop spans 17 amino acids. V was clipped by 7 bases and J by 5 bases, with 24 bases between them. The CDR3 sequence: CASTPFYGRDSNNEQFF. The CDR3 coding sequence is TGTGCCAGCACCCCCTTCTATGGGCGGGATTCTAACAATGAGCAGTTCTTC.

This clonotype was detected a few times. This chain links TRBV24-1 with TRBJ2-2; 9 bases line up with TRBD1. This CDR3 spans 14 amino acids. Germline CDR1 and CDR2: KGHDR and SFDVKD. V lost 7 bases to trimming and J lost 5 bases; unmatched junction nucleotides: 4. The CDR3 loop reads CATRGQGTTGELFF. Written as DNA, the CDR3 is TGTGCCACCAGGGGACAGGGAACTACCGGGGAGCTGTTTTTT.

This clonotype was recorded a few times. V is TRBV20-1 and J is TRBJ2-5; no reliable D call. Trimming left V 6 bases short and J 1 base short, with 12 bases between. CDR1 and CDR2 (germline): DFQATT, SNEGSKA (reference sequence). The CDR3 loop spans 13 amino acids. This CDR3 reads CSALTEVQETQYF. DNA for the CDR3: TGCAGTGCGTTAACAGAAGTCCAAGAGACCCAGTACTTC.

This clonotype was seen a few times. The DNA of the CDR3 is TGTGCCAGCAGTTTTACAGGGCCCCAAGAGACCCAGTACTTC. Encoded protein: CASSFTGPQETQYF. The chain employs TRBV27 and TRBJ2-5; possibly TRBD1 for D (6 bases). The CDR3 is 14 residues long. Germline assignment: CDR1 MNHEY and CDR2 SMNVEV (reference sequence). The V and J ends lost 3 bases and 1 base respectively, with 9 bases between them.

The sample holds a few counts of this clonotype. The J gene is TRBJ2-2, the V gene TRBV2, with TRBD1 identical over 10 bases. The V gene end was trimmed by 4 bases and the J gene end by 4 bases; junction bases not matched to a gene: 3. Germline CDR1 SNHLY, CDR2 FYNNEI. The CDR3 runs to 15 residues. The CDR3 region has the DNA TGTGCCAGCAGTGGACAGGGGGCAGGCACCGGGGAGCTGTTTTTT. Encoded protein: CASSGQGAGTGELFF.

This clonotype turned up a few times. This chain connects TRBV7-9 to TRBJ2-2, with D possibly matching TRBD2 (5 bases). The CDR3 is 15 residues long. V lost 5 bases and J 3 bases, leaving 13 bases between the germline ends. Germline CDR1 is SEHNR and CDR2 is FQNEAQ (reference sequence). The CDR3 DNA reads TGTGCCAGCAGCCGTTGGGAGTTAGACACCGGGGAGCTGTTTTTT. Encoded protein: CASSRWELDTGELFF.

V gene TRBV19 combines with J gene TRBJ1-2; D gene unclear. CDR3 length: 15 amino acids. Germline V gene sequence: CDR1 LNHDA, CDR2 SQIVND (reference sequence). Trimming took 3 bases from V and 8 from J, leaving 19 bases between them. The CDR3 is CASSIVGLAVGGYTF. The DNA for the CDR3 is TGTGCCAGTAGTATTGTCGGACTGGCGGTAGGAGGCTACACCTTC.

The rearrangement uses TRBV3-1 and TRBJ2-3, with D possibly being TRBD1 or TRBD2 (5 bases each). CDR1 is LGHDT and CDR2 is YNNKEL in the germline V gene (reference sequence). V was cut by 1 base and J by 2 bases, with 13 bases left in between. The CDR3 loop spans 16 amino acids. The CDR3 DNA reads as TGTGCCAGCAGCCAAGTGGGGACCCTCGTCACAGATACGCAGTATTTT. It encodes CASSQVGTLVTDTQYF.

J is TRBJ2-7 and V is TRBV5-1; D is undetermined. The germline V and J ends were trimmed by 4 bases and 6 bases, with 17 bases remaining between them. This CDR3 region has 14 residues. From germline, CDR1 is SGHRS and CDR2 YFSETQ. In nucleotides, the CDR3 is TGCGCCAGCAGCCCCGACTCAAGCAACGGCGAGCAGTACTTC. Translated, it gives CASSPDSSNGEQYF. The whole variable domain, remainder taken from reference TRBV5-1 and TRBJ2-7, is KAGVTQTPRYLIKTRGQQVTLSCSPISGHRSVSWYQQTPGQGLQFLFEYFSETQRNKGNFPGRFSGRQFSNSRSEMNVSTLELGDSALYLCASSPDSSNGEQYFGPGTRLTVT.

This chain uses TRBV27 with TRBJ2-1; 9 nucleotides match TRBD2. The CDR3 extends over 15 amino acids. Germline CDR1 and CDR2: MNHEY and SMNVEV (reference sequence). The V and J ends lost 3 bases and 7 bases, in that order; junction bases with no gene match: 7. CDR3 DNA sequence: TGTGCCAGCAGTTTCGCGAGTAGCGGGAGTAATGAGCAGTTCTTC. Its translation: CASSFASSGSNEQFF.

The rearrangement joins TRBV20-1 to TRBJ2-3, with 11 nucleotides matching TRBD2. V trimming: 5 bases; J trimming: 2 bases; junction bases outside the gene matches: 3. This CDR3 contains 14 residues. CDR1 is DFQATT and CDR2 is SNEGSKA in the germline V gene (reference sequence). The CDR3 loop is CSARLAGITDTQYF. The DNA for the CDR3 is TGCAGTGCTCGACTAGCGGGGATCACAGATACGCAGTATTTT.

This clonotype was counted a few times. This chain connects TRBV6-2 or TRBV6-3 to TRBJ2-5; D is uncertain. V lost 2 bases and J lost 5, with 9 bases in between. The CDR3 length is 13 residues. Germline V gene data show CDR1 as MNHEY and CDR2 as SVGEGT. CDR3 amino acids: CASSYSRWETQYF. The CDR3, as DNA: TGTGCCAGCAGTTACAGCAGGTGGGAGACCCAGTACTTC.

The genes are TRBV7-2 and TRBJ2-5; D possibly corresponds to TRBD2 (5 bases). The CDR3 spans 12 residues. V was clipped by 5 bases and J by 5 bases, with 9 bases between them. Germline V gives CDR1 SGHTA, CDR2 FQGNSA. CDR3 residues: CASSVSAETQYF. CDR3 in DNA: TGTGCCAGCAGCGTTAGCGCGGAGACCCAGTACTTC.

The chain joins TRBV18 to TRBJ1-2, with D perhaps matching TRBD1 (5 bases). Germline V gene sequence: CDR1 KGHSH, CDR2 LQKENI. The CDR3 extends over 17 amino acids. V lost 3 bases and J 0 bases, leaving 17 bases between the germline ends. CDR3 residues: CASSPTGGQGANYGYTF. In DNA, the CDR3 is TGTGCCAGCTCACCGACCGGCGGCCAGGGAGCTAACTATGGCTACACCTTC.

This clonotype was seen once. The germline gene is not matched at one end of the junction; a read error may be the cause. The V call is TRBV20-1, the J call TRBJ2-2; the D gene is possibly TRBD2 (5 bases). This CDR3 contains 15 residues. Germline assignment: CDR1 DFQATT and CDR2 SNEGSKA (reference sequence). CDR3 sequence reads: CSAFRVLTGTGELYF. Here the CDR3 DNA reads TGCAGTGCCTTCCGCGTTTTGACCGGCACCGGGGAGCTGTATTTT.

The chain couples TRBV10-3 to TRBJ2-5, with a possible D match to TRBD1 (5 bases). CDR1 is ENHRY, CDR2 SYGVKD, per germline. The CDR3 loop spans 16 amino acids. Trimming stripped 0 bases from V and 4 bases from J, with 15 bases between. As DNA, the CDR3 is TGTGCCATCAGTGAGTCGCGACAGCTTGGGGCAGAGACCCAGTACTTC. It translates to CAISESRQLGAETQYF.

This clonotype has ten or more counts. The chain combines TRBV12-3 or TRBV12-4 with TRBJ2-7; D is perhaps TRBD1 or TRBD2 (7 bases each). The V and J ends lost 4 bases and 2 bases respectively, with 12 bases between them. This CDR3 has 14 amino acids. CDR3 sequence reads: CASSSGGAPYEQYF. CDR3 coding DNA: TGTGCCAGCAGTTCAGGGGGGGCTCCCTACGAGCAGTACTTC.

This chain links TRBV7-9 with TRBJ2-1; 9 nucleotides agree with TRBD1. The germline V gene encodes CDR1 SEHNR and CDR2 FQNEAQ (reference sequence). The CDR3 runs to 14 residues. The junction had 4 bases not matched to a gene; V was cut back by 4 bases and J by 6 bases. DNA of the CDR3: TGTGCCAGCAGCTCCCGGGACAGGGTCAATGAGCAGTTCTTC. Protein product: CASSSRDRVNEQFF.

The chain has TRBV20-1 and TRBJ1-2; D uncertain. The CDR3 consists of 12 residues. CDR1 DFQATT and CDR2 SNEGSKA come from the germline V gene (reference sequence). Trimming took off 6 bases at V and 4 bases at J, with 12 bases between the two ends. As DNA, the CDR3 is TGCAGTGCAATCGAGGAAAGCTATGGCTACACCTTC. Translation gives CSAIEESYGYTF.

Ten or more counts support this clonotype. CDR3 sequence: CASSWGQDSMNTEAFF. CDR3 DNA sequence: TGTGCCAGCAGTTGGGGACAAGACTCAATGAACACTGAAGCTTTCTTT. V gene TRBV28 combines with J gene TRBJ1-1; weak D call: TRBD1 (6 bases). The V gene's germline CDR1 is MDHEN and CDR2 SYDVKM. This CDR3 region has 16 residues. V was trimmed by 4 bases and J by 0 bases, leaving 15 bases between them.

This clonotype was seen a handful of times. V gene TRBV5-1 combines with J gene TRBJ2-7, with TRBD2 identical over 8 bases. CDR3 length: 16 residues. Trimming cost V 0 bases and J 4 bases; bases outside gene matches: 9. CDR1 and CDR2 from the germline V gene are SGHRS and YFSETQ. CDR3 DNA: TGCGCCAGCAGCTTGGAGTCCACTAGCGGAAAATACGAGCAGTACTTC. Translated: CASSLESTSGKYEQYF.

This clonotype has more than one count but fewer than ten. V usage is TRBV7-2 and J usage is TRBJ1-2; D not resolved. From germline, CDR1 is SGHTA and CDR2 FQGNSA. The CDR3 spans 15 residues. V was cut by 1 base and J by 5 bases, with 14 bases left in between. The CDR3 DNA sequence: TGTGCCAGCAGCTTAGGACTCACAGCCAAGTATGGCTACACCTTC. Encoded protein: CASSLGLTAKYGYTF.

Many counts were recorded for this clonotype. The V and J genes are TRBV29-1 and TRBJ2-6; D is uncertain. This CDR3 is built from 14 residues. The V end was cut by 4 bases, the J end by 0 bases, with 7 bases between. Germline lookup yields CDR1 SQVTM and CDR2 ANQGSEA. CDR3 DNA sequence: TGCAGCGTTGCGGTTCTCTCTGGGGCCAACGTCCTGACTTTC. This sequence encodes CSVAVLSGANVLTF.

The sample holds a few counts of this clonotype. V is TRBV29-1 and J is TRBJ2-3; 8 bases fit TRBD2. The V gene end was trimmed by 3 bases and the J gene end by 4 bases; junction bases not matched to a gene: 6. Germline values: CDR1 SQVTM, CDR2 ANQGSEA. The CDR3 has 14 amino acids. The CDR3 loop reads CSVDALAGPDTQYF. The CDR3 coding sequence is TGCAGCGTTGATGCCCTAGCGGGTCCAGATACGCAGTATTTT.

This clonotype was seen repeatedly, ten times or more. This chain uses TRBV7-2 with TRBJ1-3; TRBD1 matches 9 bases. Trimming at V came to 7 bases and at J to 0 bases, leaving 10 bases not matched to a gene. The CDR3 is made up of 17 amino acids. Germline V gene lookup returns CDR1 SGHTA and CDR2 FQGNSA. The CDR3 DNA reads as TGTGCCAGCAACTTCCGGACAGGGGATTTCTCTGGAAACACCATATATTTT. Translated, it gives CASNFRTGDFSGNTIYF.